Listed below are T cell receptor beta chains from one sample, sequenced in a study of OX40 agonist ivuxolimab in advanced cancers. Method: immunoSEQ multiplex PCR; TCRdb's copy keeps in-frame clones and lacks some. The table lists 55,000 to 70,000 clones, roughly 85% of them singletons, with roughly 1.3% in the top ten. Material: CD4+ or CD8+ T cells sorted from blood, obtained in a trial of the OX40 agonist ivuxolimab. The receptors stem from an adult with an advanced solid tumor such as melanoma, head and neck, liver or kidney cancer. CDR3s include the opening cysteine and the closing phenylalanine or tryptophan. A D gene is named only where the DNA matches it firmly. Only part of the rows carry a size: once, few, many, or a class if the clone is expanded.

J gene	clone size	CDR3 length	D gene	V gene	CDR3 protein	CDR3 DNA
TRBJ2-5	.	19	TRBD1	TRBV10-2	CASSEALGSLVGQQETQYF	TGCGCCAGCAGTGAGGCTTTAGGATCCCTGGTGGGACAGCAAGAGACCCAGTACTTC
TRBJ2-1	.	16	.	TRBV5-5	CASSLEAESSYNEQFF	TGTGCCAGCAGCTTGGAGGCGGAGAGCTCCTACAATGAGCAGTTCTTC
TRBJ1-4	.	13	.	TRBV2	CASSWPAGEKLFF	TGTGCCAGCAGCTGGCCAGCAGGAGAAAAACTGTTTTTT
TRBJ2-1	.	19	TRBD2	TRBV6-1	CASSEFFGGGLSTYNEQFF	TGTGCCAGCAGTGAATTTTTCGGGGGGGGGCTTTCTACCTACAATGAGCAGTTCTTC
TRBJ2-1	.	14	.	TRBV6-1	CASSRTGSYNEQFF	TGTGCCAGCAGCCGGACGGGCTCCTACAATGAGCAGTTCTTC
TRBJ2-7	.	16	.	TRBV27	CASSSRTGRSTYEQYF	TGTGCCAGCAGTTCGAGAACCGGACGTTCGACCTACGAGCAGTACTTC
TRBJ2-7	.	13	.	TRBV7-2	CASSLDQAQGEYF	TGTGCCAGCAGCTTAGATCAAGCCCAAGGCGAGTACTTC
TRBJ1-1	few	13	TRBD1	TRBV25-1	CASISGGRTEAFF	TGTGCCAGCATCTCAGGGGGGAGGACTGAAGCTTTCTTT
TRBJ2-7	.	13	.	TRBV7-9	CASSTGTATEQYF	TGTGCCAGCAGCACCGGGACCGCCACCGAGCAGTACTTC
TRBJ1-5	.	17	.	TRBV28	CASSPPRKGTLNQPQHF	TGTGCCAGCAGTCCCCCCCGGAAAGGAACGCTCAATCAGCCCCAGCATTTT
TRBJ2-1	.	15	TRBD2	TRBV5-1	CASSLKREVYNEQFF	TGCGCCAGCAGCTTGAAGCGGGAGGTCTACAATGAGCAGTTCTTC
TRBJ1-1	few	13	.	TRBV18	CASSPSGDTEAFF	TGTGCCAGCTCACCATCGGGAGACACTGAAGCTTTCTTT
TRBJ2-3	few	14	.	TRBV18	CASSPPLSGDTQYF	TGTGCCAGCTCACCCCCACTATCGGGAGATACGCAGTATTTT
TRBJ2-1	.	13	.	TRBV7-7	CASSQDRYNEQFF	TGTGCCAGCAGCCAAGACAGGTACAATGAGCAGTTCTTC
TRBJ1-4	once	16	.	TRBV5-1	CASSSGQNSRGEKLFF	TGCGCCAGCAGCTCCGGACAGAACTCAAGGGGTGAAAAACTGTTTTTT
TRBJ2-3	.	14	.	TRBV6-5	CASTLRRSTDTQYF	TGTGCCAGCACCCTAAGGAGGAGCACAGATACGCAGTATTTT
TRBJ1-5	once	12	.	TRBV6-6	CASTQGDQPQHF	TGTGCCAGCACACAGGGAGATCAGCCCCAGCATTTT
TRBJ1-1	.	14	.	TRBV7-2	CASSLMGGDTEAFF	TGTGCCAGCAGCTTAATGGGGGGTGACACTGAAGCTTTCTTT
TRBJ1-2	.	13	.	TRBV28	CASRRVVSYGYTF	TGTGCCAGCAGGCGAGTTGTGAGCTATGGCTACACCTTC
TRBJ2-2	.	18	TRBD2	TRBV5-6	CASSFPGLAGGPPGELFF	TGTGCCAGCAGCTTTCCCGGACTAGCGGGGGGTCCGCCCGGGGAGCTGTTTTTT
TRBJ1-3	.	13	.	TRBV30	CAWSWYSGNTIYF	TGTGCCTGGAGTTGGTACTCTGGAAACACCATATATTTT
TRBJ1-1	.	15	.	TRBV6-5	CASSYRRAANTEAFF	TGTGCCAGCAGTTACCGCAGGGCGGCGAACACTGAAGCTTTCTTT
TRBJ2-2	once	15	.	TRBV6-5	CASSYYRATTGELFF	TGTGCCAGCAGTTACTACAGGGCAACCACCGGGGAGCTGTTTTTT
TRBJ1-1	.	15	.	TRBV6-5	CASSYSPQENTEAFF	TGTGCCAGCAGTTACTCGCCTCAGGAGAACACTGAAGCTTTCTTT
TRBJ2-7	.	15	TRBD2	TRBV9	CASSPGTTSSYEQYF	TGTGCCAGCAGCCCCGGGACTACCAGCTCCTACGAGCAGTACTTC
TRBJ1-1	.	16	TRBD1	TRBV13	CASSPPGQGADTEAFF	TGTGCCAGCAGCCCACCGGGACAGGGGGCGGACACTGAAGCTTTCTTT
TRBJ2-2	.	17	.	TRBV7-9	CASSLSLGGRSTGELFF	TGTGCCAGCAGCTTAAGCCTTGGGGGGCGGAGCACCGGGGAGCTGTTTTTT
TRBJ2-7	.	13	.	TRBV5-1	CASSLDRRYEQYF	TGCGCCAGCAGCTTGGACAGGCGATACGAGCAGTACTTC
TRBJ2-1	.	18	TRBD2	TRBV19	CASSVPPLAELSYNEQFF	TGTGCCAGTAGTGTCCCCCCTCTAGCGGAGTTATCCTACAATGAGCAGTTCTTC
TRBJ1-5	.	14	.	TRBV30	CAWSDGRSNQPQHF	TGTGCCTGGTCGGACGGACGGTCCAATCAGCCCCAGCATTTT
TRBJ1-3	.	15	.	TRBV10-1	CASPRNAGVGNTIYF	TGCGCCAGCCCCCGAAATGCGGGGGTTGGAAACACCATATATTTT
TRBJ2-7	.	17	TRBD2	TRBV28	CASTSGTSGASSYEQYF	TGTGCCAGCACCTCCGGGACTAGCGGAGCGAGCTCCTACGAGCAGTACTTC
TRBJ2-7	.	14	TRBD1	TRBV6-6	CASSPRDSNYEQYF	TGTGCCAGCAGTCCCCGGGACAGCAACTACGAGCAGTACTTC
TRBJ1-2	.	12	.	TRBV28	CASSLIGEGYTF	TGTGCCAGCAGTTTAATAGGGGAAGGCTACACCTTC
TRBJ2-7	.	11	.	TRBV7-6	CASSLVDEQYF	TGTGCCAGCAGCTTAGTGGACGAGCAGTACTTC